This entry features one T cell receptor (beta chain) sequence. Its specificity is unknown. This sample stems from a study of cytomegalovirus exposure and HLA in healthy donors. On the study more broadly: An early data release held some 89 million unique TCRs from HLA-typed donors.

Study-level results: An analysis that was carried out later associated 17,000 or so TCR beta sequences with HLA alleles at 0.05 false discovery rate.

The PCR contained 60 Vbeta and 13 Jbeta primers. Sequencing was performed with immunoSEQ multiplex PCR; in TCRdb, only in-frame clones are kept and a portion is missing. Of about 190,000 clones detected, approximately 70% appear once; the ten largest clones hold 3% to 4%. Source material: PBMCs. The sequence was collected from a woman in her 30s in good health and CMV-seropositive.

CDR3 sequence (DNA): TGTGCCAGCAGCTTGAACCGACAGGGTTTGAACATTCAGTACTTC. Its protein is CASSLNRQGLNIQYF. This chain connects TRBV7-6 to TRBJ2-4, with 7 bases that match TRBD1. This CDR3 has 15 amino acids. The trim removed 3 bases at V and 7 bases at J, leaving 9 bases unmatched. CDR1 SGHVS and CDR2 FNYEAQ come from the germline V gene.